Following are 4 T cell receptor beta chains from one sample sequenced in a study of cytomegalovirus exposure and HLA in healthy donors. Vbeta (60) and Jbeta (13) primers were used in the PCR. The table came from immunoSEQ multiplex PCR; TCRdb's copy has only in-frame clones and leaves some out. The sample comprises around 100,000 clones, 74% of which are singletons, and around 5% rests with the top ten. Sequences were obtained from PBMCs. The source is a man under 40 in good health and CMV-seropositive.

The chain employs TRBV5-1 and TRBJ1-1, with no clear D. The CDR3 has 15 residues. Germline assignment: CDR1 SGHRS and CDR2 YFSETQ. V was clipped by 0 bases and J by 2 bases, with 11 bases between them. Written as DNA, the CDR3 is TGCGCCAGCAGCTTGGACCGGCCGGGAAACACTGAAGCTTTCTTT. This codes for CASSLDRPGNTEAFF. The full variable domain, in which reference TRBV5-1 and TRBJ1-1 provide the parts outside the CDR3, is KAGVTQTPRYLIKTRGQQVTLSCSPISGHRSVSWYQQTPGQGLQFLFEYFSETQRNKGNFPGRFSGRQFSNSRSEMNVSTLELGDSALYLCASSLDRPGNTEAFFGQGTRLTVV.

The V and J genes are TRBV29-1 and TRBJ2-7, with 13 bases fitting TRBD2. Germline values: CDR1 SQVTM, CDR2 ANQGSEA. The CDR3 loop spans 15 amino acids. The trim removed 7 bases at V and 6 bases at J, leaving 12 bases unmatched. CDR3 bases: TGCAGCGCTACGGGACTAGCGGGGTCTGTCGGCGAGCAGTACTTC. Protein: CSATGLAGSVGEQYF.

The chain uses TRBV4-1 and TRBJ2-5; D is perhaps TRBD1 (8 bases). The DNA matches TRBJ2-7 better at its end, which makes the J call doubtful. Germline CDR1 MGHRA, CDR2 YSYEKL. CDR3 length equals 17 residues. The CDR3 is CASSLRGGRDRSYEQYF. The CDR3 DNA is TGCGCCAGCAGCCTGAGGGGAGGGAGGGACAGGTCCTACGAGCAGTACTTC.

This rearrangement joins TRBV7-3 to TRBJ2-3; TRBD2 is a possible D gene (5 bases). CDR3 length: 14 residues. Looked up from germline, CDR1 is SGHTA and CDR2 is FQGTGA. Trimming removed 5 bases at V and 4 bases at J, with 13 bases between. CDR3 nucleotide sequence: TGTGCCAGCAGCCTATACGGAGGCTCAGATACGCAGTATTTT. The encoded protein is CASSLYGGSDTQYF.